This note documents a single T cell receptor (beta chain) sequence. The table came from immunoSEQ multiplex PCR; TCRdb's copy has only in-frame clones and leaves some out. Of under 250,000 clones in the sample, roughly 88% were seen once. The CDR3 runs 15 residues. The ends were cut back, 4 bases at V and 1 base at J, with 14 bases in the middle. Germline V gene lookup returns CDR1 SGHDT and CDR2 YYEEEE. This specimen belongs to a study of blood T cell repertoires in COVID-19. Study summary: COVID-19 samples collected from the United States, Italy and Spain covered acute and convalescent phases. From T cells, B-cell-depleted T cells, or PBMCs came the material, which was cDNA or gDNA.

The sequenced sample consisted of peripheral blood. This receptor was obtained from a man between 35 and 55 years old with acute or convalescent COVID-19. The chain joins TRBV5-6 to TRBJ1-1; no reliable D call. The CDR3 region is CASSGPSGGNTEAFF. In DNA, the CDR3 is TGTGCCAGCAGCGGACCCTCAGGAGGGAACACTGAAGCTTTCTTT.